The clone carrying this T cell receptor (beta chain) is large within its sample. Its antigen remains unknown. The source of the sample is a study of spatial heterogeneity in lung cancer. Whole-study context: Compared with alpha-chain sequences, beta-chain sequences were consistently detected in greater numbers. Tumor regions showed TCR transcript counts that correlated strongly with a T cell module score from matched bulk RNA-seq.

Broader study findings: Counts of expanded alpha and beta TCRs within tumors tracked the tumor nonsynonymous mutation count.

MiXCR, applied by TCRdb to the 5' RACE reads, yields one record per CDR3 protein. The sample has under 850 distinct CDR3 sequences, around 7% seen once. This sample's time point: sample taken at primary tumor resection. Samples were donated by 72 untreated early-stage non-small cell lung cancer patients. From tumor, nontumor lung or frozen PBMC, whole RNA was taken unsorted for sequencing. This CDR3 is 13 amino acids long. The germline V and J ends were trimmed by 7 bases and 0 bases, with 8 bases remaining between them. Germline V gene lookup returns CDR1 SGHTA and CDR2 FQGNSA. The source material was lung tumor tissue, sampled at surgery. V and J are TRBV7-2 and TRBJ2-3, with unresolved D. The sequence came from a female donor with early-stage non-small cell lung cancer. The CDR3 nucleotides are TGTGCCAGCAAACGGATTAGCACAGATACGCAGTATTTT. This codes for CASKRISTDTQYF. The full variable domain, in which reference TRBV7-2 and TRBJ2-3 provide the parts outside the CDR3, is GAGVSQSPSNKVTEKGKDVELRCDPISGHTALYWYRQSLGQGLEFLIYFQGNSAPDKSGLPSDRFSAERTGGSVSTLTIQRTQQEDSAVYLCASKRISTDTQYFGPGTRLTVL.